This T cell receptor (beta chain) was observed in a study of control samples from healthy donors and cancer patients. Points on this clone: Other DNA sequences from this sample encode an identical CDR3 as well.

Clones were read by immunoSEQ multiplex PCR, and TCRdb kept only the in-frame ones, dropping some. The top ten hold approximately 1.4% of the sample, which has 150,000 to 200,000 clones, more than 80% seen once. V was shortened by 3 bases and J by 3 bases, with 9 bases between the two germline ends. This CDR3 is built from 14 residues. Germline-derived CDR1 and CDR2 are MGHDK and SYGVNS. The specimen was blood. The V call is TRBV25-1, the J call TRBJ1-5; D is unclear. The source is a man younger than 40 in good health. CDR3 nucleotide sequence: TGTGCCAGCAGTGAGTCAGGACCCAATCAGCCCCAGCATTTT. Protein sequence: CASSESGPNQPQHF.